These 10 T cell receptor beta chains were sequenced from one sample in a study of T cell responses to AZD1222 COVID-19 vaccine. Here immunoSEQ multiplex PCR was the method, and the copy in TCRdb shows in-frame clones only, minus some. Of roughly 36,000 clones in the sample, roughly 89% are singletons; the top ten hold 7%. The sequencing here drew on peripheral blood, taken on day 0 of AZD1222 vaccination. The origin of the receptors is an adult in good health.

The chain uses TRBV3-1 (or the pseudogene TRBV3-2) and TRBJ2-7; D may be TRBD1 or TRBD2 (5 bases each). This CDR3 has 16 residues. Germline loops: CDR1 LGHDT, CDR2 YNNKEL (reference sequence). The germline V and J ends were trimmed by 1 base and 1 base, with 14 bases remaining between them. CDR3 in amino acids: CASSQGQWGLSYEQYF. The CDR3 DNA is TGTGCCAGCAGCCAAGGCCAGTGGGGGTTATCCTACGAGCAGTACTTC.

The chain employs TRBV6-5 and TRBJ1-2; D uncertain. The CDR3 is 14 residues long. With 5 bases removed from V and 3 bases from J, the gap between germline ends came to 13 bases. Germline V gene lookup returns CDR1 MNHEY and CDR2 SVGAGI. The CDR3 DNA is TGTGCCAGCAGTCCATCCAATAGTTACTATGGCTACACCTTC. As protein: CASSPSNSYYGYTF.

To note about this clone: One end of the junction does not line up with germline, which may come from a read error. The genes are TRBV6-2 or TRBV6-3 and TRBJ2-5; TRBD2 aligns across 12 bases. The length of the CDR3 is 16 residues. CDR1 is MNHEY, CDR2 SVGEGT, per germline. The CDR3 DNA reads TGTGCCAGCAGTAACCTAGCGGGAGGGCCGGGAGAGACCCAGCACTTC. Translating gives CASSNLAGGPGETQHF.

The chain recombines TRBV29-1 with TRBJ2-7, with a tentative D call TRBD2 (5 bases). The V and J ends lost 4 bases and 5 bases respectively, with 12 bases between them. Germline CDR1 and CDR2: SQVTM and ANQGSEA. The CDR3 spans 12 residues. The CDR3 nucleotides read TGCAGCGTTGGGGAGTTACGGGACGAGCAGTACTTC. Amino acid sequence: CSVGELRDEQYF.

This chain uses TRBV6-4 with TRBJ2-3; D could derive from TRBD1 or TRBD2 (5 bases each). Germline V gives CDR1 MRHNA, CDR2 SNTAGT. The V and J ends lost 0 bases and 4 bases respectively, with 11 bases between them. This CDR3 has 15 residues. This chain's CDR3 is CASSDSRGEADTQYF. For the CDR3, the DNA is TGTGCCAGCAGTGACTCGAGAGGGGAAGCAGATACGCAGTATTTT.

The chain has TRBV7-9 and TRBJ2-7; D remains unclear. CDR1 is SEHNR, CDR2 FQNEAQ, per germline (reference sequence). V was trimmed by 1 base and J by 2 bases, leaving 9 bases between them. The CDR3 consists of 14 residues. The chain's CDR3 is CASSLEGRAYEQYF. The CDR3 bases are TGTGCCAGCAGCTTAGAGGGCCGAGCCTACGAGCAGTACTTC.

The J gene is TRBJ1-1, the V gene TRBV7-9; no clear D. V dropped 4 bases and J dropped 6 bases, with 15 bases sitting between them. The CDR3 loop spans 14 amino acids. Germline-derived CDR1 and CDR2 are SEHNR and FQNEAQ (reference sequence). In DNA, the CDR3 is TGTGCCAGCAGCTCTCTGTTTTCGTATGCTGAAGCTTTCTTT. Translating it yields CASSSLFSYAEAFF.

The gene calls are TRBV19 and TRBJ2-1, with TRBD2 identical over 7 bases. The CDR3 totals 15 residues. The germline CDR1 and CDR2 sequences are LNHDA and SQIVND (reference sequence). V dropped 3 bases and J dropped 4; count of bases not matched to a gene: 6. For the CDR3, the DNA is TGTGCCAGTAGTATCGCGGGGGAGGGGTACAATGAGCAGTTCTTC. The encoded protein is CASSIAGEGYNEQFF. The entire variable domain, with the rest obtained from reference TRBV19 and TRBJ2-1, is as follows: DGGITQSPKYLFRKEGQNVTLSCEQNLNHDAMYWYRQDPGQGLRLIYYSQIVNDFQKGDIAEGYSVSREKKESFPLTVTSAQKNPTAFYLCASSIAGEGYNEQFFGPGTRLTVL.

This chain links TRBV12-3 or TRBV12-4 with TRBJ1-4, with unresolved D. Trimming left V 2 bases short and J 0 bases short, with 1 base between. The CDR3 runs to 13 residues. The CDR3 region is CASSLSTNEKLFF. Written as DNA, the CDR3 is TGTGCCAGCAGTTTATCAACTAATGAAAAACTGTTTTTT.

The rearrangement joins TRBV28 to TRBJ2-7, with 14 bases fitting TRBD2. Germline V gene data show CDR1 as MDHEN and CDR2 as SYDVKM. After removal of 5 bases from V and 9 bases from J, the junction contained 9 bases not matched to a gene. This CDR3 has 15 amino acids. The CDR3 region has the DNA TGTGCCAGCAGTCTGGGGGGACTAGCGGGAGTAGGGCAGTACTTC. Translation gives CASSLGGLAGVGQYF. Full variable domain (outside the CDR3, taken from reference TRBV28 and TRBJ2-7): DVKVTQSSRYLVKRTGEKVFLECVQDMDHENMFWYRQDPGLGLRLIYFSYDVKMKEKGDIPEGYSVSREKKERFSLILESASTNQTSMYLCASSLGGLAGVGQYFGPGTRLTVT.